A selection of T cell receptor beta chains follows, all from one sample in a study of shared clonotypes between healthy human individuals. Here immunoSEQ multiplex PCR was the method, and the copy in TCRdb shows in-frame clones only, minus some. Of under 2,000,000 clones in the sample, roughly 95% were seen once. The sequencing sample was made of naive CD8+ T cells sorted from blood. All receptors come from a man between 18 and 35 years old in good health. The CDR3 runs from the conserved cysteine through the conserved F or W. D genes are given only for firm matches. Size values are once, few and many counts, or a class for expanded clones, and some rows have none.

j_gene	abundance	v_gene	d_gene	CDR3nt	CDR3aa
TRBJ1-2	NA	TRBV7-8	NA	TGTGCCAGCAGCTCAGGGTTCGACTATGGCTACACCTTC	CASSSGFDYGYTF
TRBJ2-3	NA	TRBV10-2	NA	TGCGCCAGCGTCGCTAGGTGGGAGGGCACAGATACGCAGTATTTT	CASVARWEGTDTQYF
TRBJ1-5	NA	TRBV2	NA	TGTGCCAGCAGTTCCGGGACAATCTCCTGGGGGCCCCAGCATTTT	CASSSGTISWGPQHF
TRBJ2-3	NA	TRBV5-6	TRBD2	TGTGCCAGCAGCTTGGAACTAGCGGCGCGCACAGATACGCAGTATTTT	CASSLELAARTDTQYF
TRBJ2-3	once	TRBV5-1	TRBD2	TGCGCCAGCAGCATTGGGCTAGCGGGAGGCGGCACAGATACGCAGTATTTT	CASSIGLAGGGTDTQYF
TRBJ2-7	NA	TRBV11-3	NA	TGTGCCAGCAGCTTAGAACAGGGCTACGAGCAGTACTTC	CASSLEQGYEQYF
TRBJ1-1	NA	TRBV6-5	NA	TGTGCCAGCAGTCCGCCGGGGGCTGAAGCTTTCTTT	CASSPPGAEAFF
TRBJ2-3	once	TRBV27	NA	TGTGCCAGCAGCTCCATACATAGCGTGGCAGGAATGAATACGCAGTATTTT	CASSSIHSVAGMNTQYF
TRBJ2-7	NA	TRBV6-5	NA	TGTGCCAGCAGTTCCGGGATCACCTACGAGCAGTACTTC	CASSSGITYEQYF
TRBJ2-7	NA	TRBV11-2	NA	TGTGCCAGCAGCTTAGGGCCGGGTAGCGGACTTATCGGGCAGTACTTC	CASSLGPGSGLIGQYF
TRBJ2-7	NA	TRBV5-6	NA	TGTGCCAGCAGCACGGGGGCGTACTCCTACGAGCAGTACTTC	CASSTGAYSYEQYF
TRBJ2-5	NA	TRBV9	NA	TGTGCCAGCAGCGTAGACGGGGGCCAAGAGACCCAGTACTTC	CASSVDGGQETQYF
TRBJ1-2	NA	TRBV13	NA	TGTGCCAGCAGCGACCGGGACCCCAGCGTGGGTGGCTACACCTTC	CASSDRDPSVGGYTF
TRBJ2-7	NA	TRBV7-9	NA	TGTGCCAGCAGCCCCCCATACTACGAGCAGTACTTC	CASSPPYYEQYF
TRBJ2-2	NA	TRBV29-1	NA	TGCAGCGTTGAAGGTTTTGAGAACACCGGGGAGCTGTTTTTT	CSVEGFENTGELFF
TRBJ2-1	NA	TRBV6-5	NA	TGTGCCAGCAGCCCGGGGGATGAGCAGTTCTTC	CASSPGDEQFF
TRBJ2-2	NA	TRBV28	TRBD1	TGTGCCAGCAGCCGGACAGGAGACACCGGGGAGCTGTTTTTT	CASSRTGDTGELFF
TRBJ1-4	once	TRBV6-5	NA	TGTGCCAGCAGTTACTCAGAAGGGGATTGGGTTGAAAAACTGTTTTTT	CASSYSEGDWVEKLFF
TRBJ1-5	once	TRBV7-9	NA	TGTGCCAGCAGCCCCTGGGGGGCGGATCAGCCCCAGCATTTT	CASSPWGADQPQHF
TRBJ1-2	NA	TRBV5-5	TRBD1	TGTGCCAGCAGCCGTATCGACAGGGCTAACTATGGCTACACCTTC	CASSRIDRANYGYTF
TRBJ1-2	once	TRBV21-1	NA	TGTGCCAGCAGACAGGGACCGCCGGGCTACACCTTC	CASRQGPPGYTF
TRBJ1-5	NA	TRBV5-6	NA	TGTGCCAGCAGCCTATACAGGGCAAATCAGCCCCAGCATTTT	CASSLYRANQPQHF
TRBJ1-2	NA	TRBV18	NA	TGTGCCAGCTCACCACCGGCGGGGGCAGGGGGCTACACCTTC	CASSPPAGAGGYTF
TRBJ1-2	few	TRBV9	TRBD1	TGTGCCAGCAGCGTAGAGGGACAGGGGTTCTATGGCTACACCTTC	CASSVEGQGFYGYTF
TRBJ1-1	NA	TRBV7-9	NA	TGTGCCAGCAGCCTGGGAGGGGGGCGGAGGAGAGCTTTCTTT	CASSLGGGRRRAFF
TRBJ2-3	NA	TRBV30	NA	TGTGCCTGGAGTGCCAGTATTGATACGCAGTATTTT	CAWSASIDTQYF
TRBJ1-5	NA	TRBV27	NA	TGTGCCAGCAGTCCTGGACTGCCGAATCAGCCCCAGCATTTT	CASSPGLPNQPQHF
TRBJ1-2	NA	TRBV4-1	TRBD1	TGCGCCAGCAGCCAACCGACAGGGTCCTATGGCTACACCTTC	CASSQPTGSYGYTF
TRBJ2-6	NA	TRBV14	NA	TGTGCCAGCAGCCAATATAGTTCGAGCCCTGGGGCCAACGTCCTGACTTTC	CASSQYSSSPGANVLTF
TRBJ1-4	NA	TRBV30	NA	TGTGCCTGGAGTTGGGGGGGGGAAAAACTGTTTTTT	CAWSWGGEKLFF
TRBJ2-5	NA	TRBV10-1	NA	TGCGCCAGCAGTGAGTCGGGTGAGCAGTACTTC	CASSESGEQYF
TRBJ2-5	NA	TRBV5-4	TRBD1	TGTGCCAGCAGCTTCGGGACAGGGGGCGAAGAGACCCAGTACTTC	CASSFGTGGEETQYF
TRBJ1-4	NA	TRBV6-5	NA	TGTGCCAGCAGTTACACCTGGAGTTCAACTAATGAAAAACTGTTTTTT	CASSYTWSSTNEKLFF
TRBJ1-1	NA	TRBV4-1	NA	TGCGCCAGCAGCCAAGGCTCTCGGGATGAAGCTTTCTTT	CASSQGSRDEAFF
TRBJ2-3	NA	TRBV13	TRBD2	TGTGCCAGCCGCGAGCGGGGAGGTCCAGATACGCAGTATTTT	CASRERGGPDTQYF